The clone carrying this TCR beta chain was observed many times. Its antigen is unidentified. The data were taken from a study of regulatory T cells in long-lasting Graves disease. About the research overall: Persistent Graves' disease meant over 5 years of antithyroid drugs with positive TSH receptor antibodies. Study-level results: Sharing of public clonotypes was greater in persistent patients (about 3,000) than in new patients (around 930). Investigators studied peripheral blood only, not thyroid tissue.

Time point reported: persistent/refractory GD, antithyroid drugs over 5 years with positive TRAb. Extracted PBMC RNA gave rise to the TCR library. Patients were enrolled at an endocrinology department in Xi'an, China. Construction of TCR beta libraries relied on iRepertoire HTBI primers and on Arm-PCR targeting CDR3 regions. TCRdb re-analysed the multiplex PCR reads in MiXCR, keeping a single row per CDR3 protein. Of 600,000 to 850,000 distinct CDR3 sequences listed, about 32% are singletons. Germline CDR1 SGDLS, CDR2 YYNGEE. V gave up 0 bases and J gave up 0 bases, with 9 bases separating them. This CDR3 is 15 amino acids long.

The V call is TRBV9, the J call TRBJ1-2; maybe TRBD1 (6 bases). The source of this sequence is a female donor with Graves disease. The starting material was peripheral blood mononuclear cells (PBMCs), obtained when the disease was refractory, from a patient treated with antithyroid drugs. CDR3 region: CASSVGGQTNYGYTF. The CDR3 DNA reads as TGTGCCAGCAGCGTAGGGGGACAAACTAACTATGGCTACACCTTC. The whole variable domain, remainder taken from reference TRBV9 and TRBJ1-2, is DSGVTQTPKHLITATGQRVTLRCSPRSGDLSVYWYQQSLDQGLQFLIQYYNGEERAKGNILERFSAQQFPDLHSELNLSSLELGDSALYFCASSVGGQTNYGYTFGSGTRLTVV.